This TCR beta chain was sequenced in a study of T cell responses to AZD1222 COVID-19 vaccine. Overall study findings and caveats: Researchers took repertoire samples only after the peak T cell response had come. Spike-specific TCR breadth and depth were elevated following two AZD1222 doses.

With respect to this clone: Its cognate antigen is unknown.

This CDR3 contains 13 residues. V shed 1 base and J shed 8 bases, with 11 bases lying between them. Germline V CDR1 and CDR2: LGHNA, YSLEER. Generated by immunoSEQ multiplex PCR, the TCRdb table keeps only in-frame clones and is missing some. The sample lists approximately 110,000 clones; 80% to 95% were seen once. This chain connects TRBV4-3 to TRBJ1-2; unclear D gene. The sequence was obtained from an adult in good health. The sequences come from peripheral blood, collected on day 0 of AZD1222 vaccination. As DNA, the CDR3 is TGCGCCAGCAGCCAAGGGCCATTAGGAGGCTACACCTTC. As protein: CASSQGPLGGYTF.